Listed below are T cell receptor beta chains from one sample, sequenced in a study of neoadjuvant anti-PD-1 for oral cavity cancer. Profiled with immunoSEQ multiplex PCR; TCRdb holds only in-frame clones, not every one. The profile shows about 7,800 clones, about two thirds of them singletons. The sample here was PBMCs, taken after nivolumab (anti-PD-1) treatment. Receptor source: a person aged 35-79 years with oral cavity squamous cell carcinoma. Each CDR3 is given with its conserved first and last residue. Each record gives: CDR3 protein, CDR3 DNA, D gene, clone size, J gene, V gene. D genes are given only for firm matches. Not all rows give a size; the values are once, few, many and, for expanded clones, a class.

cdr3_aa: CASSLVGGREQFF; cdr3_nt: TGTGCCAGCAGCCTTGTTGGGGGGCGCGAGCAGTTCTTC; d_call: NA; clone_size: once; j_call: TRBJ2-1; v_call: TRBV5-4
cdr3_aa: CASSQDSAGTRREQYF; cdr3_nt: TGTGCCAGCAGCCAAGATTCAGCAGGTACGAGGAGGGAGCAGTACTTC; d_call: NA; clone_size: NA; j_call: TRBJ2-7; v_call: TRBV4-2
cdr3_aa: CASSLARAPVNPTYNEQFF; cdr3_nt: TGTGCCAGCAGCTTAGCCAGGGCCCCGGTCAACCCGACCTACAATGAGCAGTTCTTC; d_call: NA; clone_size: NA; j_call: TRBJ2-1; v_call: TRBV7-9
cdr3_aa: CASSQATGPNQPQHF; cdr3_nt: TGTGCCAGCAGCCAAGCGACGGGACCCAATCAGCCCCAGCATTTT; d_call: NA; clone_size: few; j_call: TRBJ1-5; v_call: TRBV4-2
cdr3_aa: CASSQEYSPMAEAFF; cdr3_nt: TGCGCCAGCAGCCAAGAATACAGCCCCATGGCTGAAGCTTTCTTT; d_call: NA; clone_size: NA; j_call: TRBJ1-1; v_call: TRBV4-3
cdr3_aa: CAISGAGSNEQFF; cdr3_nt: TGTGCCATCAGTGGGGCGGGAAGCAATGAGCAGTTCTTC; d_call: NA; clone_size: NA; j_call: TRBJ2-1; v_call: TRBV10-3
cdr3_aa: CASSVVGRTDTQYF; cdr3_nt: TGTGCCAGCAGCGTAGTAGGGAGGACAGATACGCAGTATTTT; d_call: NA; clone_size: NA; j_call: TRBJ2-3; v_call: TRBV9
cdr3_aa: CASSYGDRGRGQPQHF; cdr3_nt: TGTGCCAGCAGTTACGGAGACAGGGGGCGCGGTCAGCCCCAGCATTTT; d_call: TRBD1; clone_size: NA; j_call: TRBJ1-5; v_call: TRBV6-6
cdr3_aa: CASSWDREGNTEAFF; cdr3_nt: TGTGCCAGCAGTTGGGACAGGGAGGGGAACACTGAAGCTTTCTTT; d_call: TRBD1; clone_size: NA; j_call: TRBJ1-1; v_call: TRBV6-6
cdr3_aa: CASGLVPEGLYGYTF; cdr3_nt: TGTGCTAGTGGTTTGGTACCCGAGGGTCTCTATGGCTACACCTTC; d_call: NA; clone_size: NA; j_call: TRBJ1-2; v_call: TRBV12-5
cdr3_aa: CASRAWGQGVIDEQFF; cdr3_nt: TGTGCCAGCAGAGCCTGGGGGCAGGGGGTGATTGATGAGCAGTTCTTC; d_call: TRBD1; clone_size: once; j_call: TRBJ2-1; v_call: TRBV28
cdr3_aa: CASSLYGGGNTIYF; cdr3_nt: TGTGCCAGCAGCTTGTATGGGGGAGGAAACACCATATATTTT; d_call: NA; clone_size: NA; j_call: TRBJ1-3; v_call: TRBV5-8
cdr3_aa: CASSFRGRAYEQYF; cdr3_nt: TGTGCCAGCAGCTTTCGGGGAAGGGCCTACGAGCAGTACTTC; d_call: NA; clone_size: NA; j_call: TRBJ2-7; v_call: TRBV11-2
cdr3_aa: CASSFYRGGTGELFF; cdr3_nt: TGTGCCAGCAGCTTCTACAGGGGAGGCACCGGGGAGCTGTTTTTT; d_call: NA; clone_size: NA; j_call: TRBJ2-2; v_call: TRBV7-8
cdr3_aa: CASSVQGVGTEAFF; cdr3_nt: TGTGCCAGCAGCGTACAGGGAGTAGGGACTGAAGCTTTCTTT; d_call: NA; clone_size: once; j_call: TRBJ1-1; v_call: TRBV9
cdr3_aa: CATSGLAGSGEQYF; cdr3_nt: TGTGCCACCTCGGGGCTAGCGGGGTCTGGAGAGCAGTACTTC; d_call: TRBD2; clone_size: NA; j_call: TRBJ2-7; v_call: TRBV7-2
cdr3_aa: CASSVGAESYNEQFF; cdr3_nt: TGTGCCAGCAGCGTAGGTGCGGAGTCTTACAATGAGCAGTTCTTC; d_call: NA; clone_size: few; j_call: TRBJ2-1; v_call: TRBV9
cdr3_aa: CAIRGDREGQPQHF; cdr3_nt: TGTGCCATCAGGGGGGACAGGGAAGGTCAGCCCCAGCATTTT; d_call: TRBD1; clone_size: few; j_call: TRBJ1-5; v_call: TRBV10-3
cdr3_aa: CASSQDPGAARETQYF; cdr3_nt: TGCGCCAGCAGCCAAGATCCAGGGGCGGCTCGCGAGACCCAGTACTTC; d_call: NA; clone_size: NA; j_call: TRBJ2-5; v_call: TRBV4-1
cdr3_aa: CASSFRTGTQETQYF; cdr3_nt: TGTGCCAGCAGCTTCCGGACAGGGACGCAAGAGACCCAGTACTTC; d_call: TRBD1; clone_size: NA; j_call: TRBJ2-5; v_call: TRBV7-9
cdr3_aa: CASSLTTSGVYEQYF; cdr3_nt: TGCGCCAGCAGCTTGACTACTAGCGGGGTCTACGAGCAGTACTTC; d_call: TRBD2; clone_size: once; j_call: TRBJ2-7; v_call: TRBV5-1
cdr3_aa: CASSDRTARGGYGYTF; cdr3_nt: TGCGCCAGCAGCGATCGGACGGCAAGAGGGGGCTATGGCTACACCTTC; d_call: NA; clone_size: NA; j_call: TRBJ1-2; v_call: TRBV4-1
cdr3_aa: CASSLEWGDGANVLTF; cdr3_nt: TGTGCCAGCAGCTTAGAATGGGGTGACGGGGCCAACGTCCTGACTTTC; d_call: NA; clone_size: few; j_call: TRBJ2-6; v_call: TRBV7-3
cdr3_aa: CASSQRTGGSAGYTF; cdr3_nt: TGTGCCAGCAGCCAGAGGACAGGGGGCTCGGCTGGCTACACCTTC; d_call: TRBD1; clone_size: NA; j_call: TRBJ1-2; v_call: TRBV4-2
cdr3_aa: CASSLSRYDNSPLHF; cdr3_nt: TGTGCCAGCAGTTTATCGCGGTATGATAATTCACCCCTCCACTTT; d_call: NA; clone_size: NA; j_call: TRBJ1-6; v_call: TRBV27
cdr3_aa: CASSSGRDMGNSPLHF; cdr3_nt: TGTGCCAGCAGCTCGGGCCGGGACATGGGCAATTCACCCCTCCACTTT; d_call: NA; clone_size: NA; j_call: TRBJ1-6; v_call: TRBV5-5
cdr3_aa: CASRQVQRGTEAFF; cdr3_nt: TGTGCCAGCAGACAGGTCCAGCGGGGCACTGAAGCTTTCTTT; d_call: NA; clone_size: NA; j_call: TRBJ1-1; v_call: TRBV2
cdr3_aa: CSVVAGGFYGYTF; cdr3_nt: TGCAGCGTTGTGGCAGGGGGTTTTTATGGCTACACCTTC; d_call: TRBD1; clone_size: once; j_call: TRBJ1-2; v_call: TRBV29-1
cdr3_aa: CASSQEWVSWDEQFF; cdr3_nt: TGCGCCAGCAGCCAAGAATGGGTGAGTTGGGATGAGCAGTTCTTC; d_call: NA; clone_size: few; j_call: TRBJ2-1; v_call: TRBV4-3
cdr3_aa: CASSLRSRDGLEQFF; cdr3_nt: TGTGCCAGCAGCTTGAGATCCCGGGACGGACTTGAGCAGTTCTTC; d_call: NA; clone_size: once; j_call: TRBJ2-1; v_call: TRBV11-3
cdr3_aa: CASSSEGLNTEAFF; cdr3_nt: TGTGCCAGCAGCTCAGAGGGTTTAAACACTGAAGCTTTCTTT; d_call: NA; clone_size: few; j_call: TRBJ1-1; v_call: TRBV7-2
cdr3_aa: CAISGDSALYRNTIYF; cdr3_nt: TGTGCCATCAGTGGGGACAGTGCCCTCTATAGGAACACCATATATTTT; d_call: TRBD1; clone_size: NA; j_call: TRBJ1-3; v_call: TRBV10-3
cdr3_aa: CASMTQRRGRSEQFF; cdr3_nt: TGTGCCAGCATGACCCAGCGAAGGGGGAGGAGTGAGCAGTTCTTC; d_call: NA; clone_size: NA; j_call: TRBJ2-1; v_call: TRBV11-2
cdr3_aa: CASSQRWDNSYNSPLHF; cdr3_nt: TGTGCCAGCAGTCAAAGGTGGGACAACTCCTATAATTCACCCCTCCACTTT; d_call: NA; clone_size: NA; j_call: TRBJ1-6; v_call: TRBV7-2
cdr3_aa: CASSLEGNTEAFF; cdr3_nt: TGTGCCAGCAGCTTAGAAGGGAACACTGAAGCTTTCTTT; d_call: NA; clone_size: NA; j_call: TRBJ1-1; v_call: TRBV7-2
cdr3_aa: CASSVAGNDNEQFF; cdr3_nt: TGTGCCAGCAGCGTGGCAGGGAATGACAATGAGCAGTTCTTC; d_call: NA; clone_size: once; j_call: TRBJ2-1; v_call: TRBV9